These T cell receptor beta chains were read from a single sample in a study of CD8 T cells in ankylosing spondylitis. TCRdb re-called the 5' RACE reads through MiXCR, storing one row per CDR3 protein. The repertoire holds 200,000 to 250,000 distinct CDR3 sequences, with roughly a tenth as singletons. Input material: blood, either unsorted or a sorted T cell fraction (not recorded which). Receptors originate from a male donor with ankylosing spondylitis or in good health (not recorded which). The CDR3 runs from the conserved cysteine through the conserved F or W. A D gene is named only where the DNA matches it firmly. Size is omitted from some rows. Given values are once, few, many or a class for expanded clones.

J gene,clone size,CDR3 length,D gene,V gene,CDR3 protein,CDR3 DNA
TRBJ2-2,large,14,-,TRBV3-1,CASSRFTNTGELFF,TGTGCCAGCAGCCGCTTTACCAACACCGGGGAGCTGTTTTTT
TRBJ2-5,many,13,-,TRBV5-1,CASSFEGRETQYF,TGCGCCAGCAGCTTCGAGGGCCGGGAGACCCAGTACTTC
TRBJ1-2,many,14,-,TRBV6-5,CASSYSGTSYGYTF,TGTGCCAGCAGTTACTCAGGGACAAGCTATGGCTACACCTTC
TRBJ1-5,-,16,-,TRBV2,CASSGGAWGGNQPQHF,TGTGCCAGCAGTGGAGGGGCGTGGGGGGGCAATCAGCCCCAGCATTTT
TRBJ2-3,many,15,-,TRBV4-1,CASSQESRGTDTQYF,TGCGCCAGCAGCCAAGAATCGAGGGGGACAGATACGCAGTATTTT
TRBJ2-2,many,18,TRBD2,TRBV20-1,CSAASGLAGLGNTGELFF,TGCAGTGCTGCGTCGGGACTAGCGGGCCTGGGTAACACCGGGGAGCTGTTTTTT
TRBJ1-1,few,15,-,TRBV4-2,CASSQGAARYTEAFF,TGTGCCAGCAGCCAAGGTGCAGCTAGGTACACTGAAGCTTTCTTT
TRBJ1-1,many,15,-,TRBV5-1,CASSIRRSQNTEAFF,TGCGCCAGCAGCATCCGCAGGTCCCAGAACACTGAAGCTTTCTTT
TRBJ2-1,many,15,TRBD1,TRBV5-1,CASSLEGQDYNEQFF,TGCGCCAGCAGCTTGGAGGGACAGGATTACAATGAGCAGTTCTTC
TRBJ2-2,few,14,TRBD2,TRBV3-1,CASSPVAGTGELFF,TGTGCCAGCAGCCCCGTAGCGGGCACCGGGGAGCTGTTTTTT
TRBJ2-5,once,16,TRBD2,TRBV7-2,CASSLVSGTSSETQYF,TGTGCCAGCAGCTTAGTTAGCGGGACTAGCTCCGAGACCCAGTACTTC
TRBJ2-5,many,16,TRBD2,TRBV20-1,CSARPGTSGGEETQYF,TGCAGTGCCCGCCCTGGGACTAGCGGGGGGGAAGAGACCCAGTACTTC
TRBJ2-5,-,12,-,TRBV10-3,CTISESAETQYF,TGTACCATCAGTGAATCCGCCGAGACCCAGTACTTC
TRBJ2-3,many,14,-,TRBV6-1,CASSEARRTDTQYF,TGTGCCAGCAGTGAAGCGCGGCGCACAGATACGCAGTATTTT
TRBJ2-1,-,15,TRBD2,TRBV20-1,CSAPGRTSGSNEQFF,TGCAGTGCTCCTGGCCGGACTAGCGGGTCCAATGAGCAGTTCTTC
TRBJ1-1,many,12,-,TRBV5-1,CASSLDGGEAFF,TGCGCCAGCAGCTTGGATGGGGGTGAAGCTTTCTTT
TRBJ2-3,-,12,-,TRBV5-1,CASSFDGDTQYF,TGCGCCAGCAGCTTCGACGGAGATACGCAGTATTTT
TRBJ1-5,many,14,-,TRBV30,CAWSLDTNPQPQHF,TGTGCCTGGAGTCTCGACACCAACCCTCAGCCCCAGCATTTT
TRBJ2-3,few,12,-,TRBV6-5,CASSRGADTQYF,TGTGCCAGCAGTAGGGGGGCAGATACGCAGTATTTT
TRBJ2-1,many,12,TRBD2,TRBV27,CASKAGGNEQFF,TGTGCCAGCAAGGCGGGAGGGAATGAGCAGTTCTTC
TRBJ2-7,many,16,-,TRBV12-3/TRBV12-4,CASSPGSGLSSYEQYF,TGTGCCAGCAGCCCCGGTTCGGGGTTGAGCTCCTACGAGCAGTACTTC
TRBJ2-1,-,15,TRBD2,TRBV6-1,CASSAGTSGKNEQFF,TGTGCCAGCAGCGCCGGGACTAGCGGGAAAAATGAGCAGTTCTTC
TRBJ2-2,-,15,TRBD2,TRBV20-1,CSARSGRANTGELFF,TGCAGTGCCCGTAGCGGGAGGGCCAACACCGGGGAGCTGTTTTTT
TRBJ1-1,few,12,-,TRBV7-9,CASSLGASGAFF,TGTGCCAGCAGCTTAGGGGCTTCAGGGGCTTTCTTT
TRBJ2-3,many,12,-,TRBV12-3/TRBV12-4,CASSPLGGAQYF,TGTGCCAGCAGCCCGTTGGGGGGGGCCCAGTATTTT
TRBJ2-7,few,15,TRBD1,TRBV6-2/TRBV6-3,CASTDPGTVRYEQYF,TGTGCCAGCACCGACCCCGGGACAGTAAGGTACGAGCAGTACTTC
TRBJ2-7,few,15,TRBD2,TRBV20-1,CSAPPLAGAVYEQYF,TGCAGTGCTCCCCCGTTAGCGGGAGCGGTGTACGAGCAGTACTTC